Presented here are 28 T cell receptor beta chains from one specimen sequenced in a study of T-cell reconstitution after alpha-beta-depleted transplantation in children. This sample's TCRbeta library carried unique molecular identifier barcodes. TCRdb ran MiXCR on the PCR reads and lists one entry per CDR3 protein. The sample shows about 460,000 distinct CDR3 sequences, roughly an eighth of them seen only once. Sequenced here: PBMCs from the stem cell graft donor, sampled from the stem cell graft. The receptors here all came from a human donor who donated a stem cell graft to a child with combined immunodeficiency.

The chain couples TRBV11-2 to TRBJ1-1, with 12 positions matching TRBD1. This CDR3 has 17 residues. V shed 5 bases, J shed 2 bases, and the junction held 9 bases outside the gene matches. CDR1 is SGHAT, CDR2 FQNNGV, per germline. CDR3 sequence: CASSIPGTGGRNTEAFF. The CDR3 DNA reads TGTGCCAGCAGCATTCCCGGGACAGGGGGCAGAAACACTGAAGCTTTCTTT.

A few counts support this clonotype. V is TRBV10-3 and J is TRBJ1-6, with no clear D. The germline CDR1 and CDR2 sequences are ENHRY and SYGVKD. There are 13 residues in the CDR3. The V end lost 7 bases, the J end lost 5 bases, and 9 bases lay between the germline ends. The CDR3 bases are TGTGCCATCAAGGGCAGCGATAATTCACCCCTCCACTTT. Amino acids: CAIKGSDNSPLHF.

The chain's CDR3 is CASSLAGTGRYEQYF. The DNA of the CDR3 is TGCGCCAGCAGCTTGGCCGGGACAGGACGATACGAGCAGTACTTC. The chain combines TRBV5-1 with TRBJ2-7; 8 bases fit TRBD1. The length of the CDR3 is 15 residues. Germline-derived CDR1 and CDR2 are SGHRS and YFSETQ. The trim removed 0 bases at V and 4 bases at J, leaving 6 bases unmatched.

This clonotype was counted ten times or more. The rearrangement joins TRBV7-8 to TRBJ2-1, with D unclear. The CDR3 is 15 residues long. The V and J ends lost 0 bases and 1 base respectively, with 7 bases between them. CDR1 and CDR2 from the germline V gene are SGHVS and FQNEAQ. DNA of the CDR3: TGTGCCAGCAGCTTAGCGCAGCCATCCTACAATGAGCAGTTCTTC. Translation: CASSLAQPSYNEQFF.

Here the CDR3 reads CASSVRSDSLGTQYF. CDR3 sequence (DNA): TGTGCCAGCAGCGTAAGGTCTGACTCGCTAGGTACGCAGTATTTT. J is TRBJ2-3 and V is TRBV9; D is unresolved. V lost 1 base and J 8 bases, leaving 17 bases between the germline ends. Germline V lookup: CDR1 SGDLS, CDR2 YYNGEE. The CDR3 totals 15 residues.

In this sample, this clonotype turned up a few times. The chain links TRBV12-3 or TRBV12-4 to TRBJ2-7; 9 nucleotides align to TRBD1. The length of the CDR3 is 14 residues. Unmatched junction bases numbered 3, after V lost 5 bases and J lost 1 base. Here the CDR3 reads CASSVGTGSYEQYF. CDR3 nucleotides: TGTGCCAGCAGTGTGGGGACAGGGTCCTACGAGCAGTACTTC.

The rearrangement links TRBV7-2 to TRBJ2-7; D tentatively reads TRBD1 or TRBD2 (5 bases each). The CDR3 runs to 15 residues. Germline V CDR1 and CDR2: SGHTA, FQGNSA. The germline V and J ends were trimmed by 5 bases and 3 bases, with 17 bases remaining between them. CDR3 nucleotide sequence: TGTGCCAGCAGCCGAATAAACCCTGGGGGCTACGAGCAGTACTTC. It is translated as CASSRINPGGYEQYF.

The table lists this clonotype with many counts. This rearrangement joins TRBV5-4 to TRBJ2-1; D is ambiguous. Trimming took off 0 bases at V and 6 bases at J, with 16 bases between the two ends. The germline V gene has CDR1 SGHNT and CDR2 YYREEE (reference sequence). The CDR3 extends over 16 amino acids. The CDR3 loop reads CASSLAFTPLSNEQFF. The CDR3 DNA is TGTGCCAGCAGCTTGGCCTTCACACCCCTATCCAATGAGCAGTTCTTC.

The chain employs TRBV7-9 and TRBJ2-7; the D gene is possibly TRBD2 (6 bases). Trimming shortened V by 5 bases and J by 0 bases, and 17 bases separated the two germline ends. Looked up from germline, CDR1 is SEHNR and CDR2 is FQNEAQ (reference sequence). The CDR3 is 16 amino acids. CDR3 DNA: TGTGCCAGCAGCGTCCTCTTAGGAGGGAGCTCCTACGAGCAGTACTTC. It is translated as CASSVLLGGSSYEQYF.

This clonotype was observed many times. The chain uses TRBV9 and TRBJ2-2; 8 nucleotides align to TRBD2. The CDR3 contains 15 residues. Germline CDR1 reads SGDLS; CDR2 reads YYNGEE. V shed 1 base, J shed 5 bases, and the junction held 4 bases outside the gene matches. CDR3 loop: CASSVTGGATGELFF. CDR3 nucleotides: TGTGCCAGCAGCGTAACCGGGGGGGCGACCGGGGAGCTGTTTTTT. Full variable domain (missing parts from reference TRBV9 and TRBJ2-2): DSGVTQTPKHLITATGQRVTLRCSPRSGDLSVYWYQQSLDQGLQFLIQYYNGEERAKGNILERFSAQQFPDLHSELNLSSLELGDSALYFCASSVTGGATGELFFGEGSRLTVL.

The V call is TRBV24-1, the J call TRBJ2-2, with D unresolved. Looked up from germline, CDR1 is KGHDR and CDR2 is SFDVKD. The ends were cut back, 9 bases at V and 0 bases at J, with 10 bases in the middle. CDR3 length: 14 amino acids. The CDR3 nucleotides are TGTGCCACCCGGACCGGATCGAACACCGGGGAGCTGTTTTTT. This gives the protein CATRTGSNTGELFF.

In its sample, this clonotype was seen many times. V is TRBV5-1 and J is TRBJ2-5; the D gene is possibly TRBD1 (5 bases). The germline CDR1 and CDR2 sequences are SGHRS and YFSETQ. V shed 5 bases and J shed 3 bases, with 14 bases lying between them. The CDR3 extends over 14 amino acids. The DNA for the CDR3 is TGCGCCAGCAGAAGCAGGGTGAAGGAAGAGACCCAGTACTTC. As protein: CASRSRVKEETQYF.

This chain joins TRBV12-3 or TRBV12-4 and TRBJ2-1; D not resolved. The CDR3 loop spans 13 amino acids. V gave up 6 bases and J gave up 6 bases, with 12 bases separating them. CDR3 sequence reads: CASSRTFSNEQFF. CDR3 DNA sequence: TGTGCCAGCAGCAGGACCTTCTCCAATGAGCAGTTCTTC.

There are many counts of this clonotype. The rearrangement joins TRBV29-1 to TRBJ2-3, with no clear D. Between the trimmed V and J ends, which lost 4 bases and 4 bases, there was a span of 3 bases. The CDR3 covers 10 residues. Germline V lookup: CDR1 SQVTM, CDR2 ANQGSEA. CDR3 loop: CSVGPDTQYF. The CDR3, as DNA: TGCAGCGTTGGACCAGATACGCAGTATTTT.

This rearrangement joins TRBV7-9 to TRBJ2-5, with D possibly being TRBD2 (6 bases). Trimming took 5 bases from V and 1 from J, leaving 11 bases between them. Per germline, CDR1 SEHNR and CDR2 FQNEAQ (reference sequence). The CDR3 is made up of 14 amino acids. DNA of the CDR3: TGTGCCAGCAGCCGCGGGACTGTCCAAGAGACCCAGTACTTC. It encodes CASSRGTVQETQYF.

This clonotype was seen just once. One end of the junction does not line up with germline, which may come from a read error. This chain uses TRBV7-2 with TRBJ2-1; D could derive from TRBD1 or TRBD2 (6 bases each). The length of the CDR3 is 10 residues. In germline, CDR1 is SGHTA, CDR2 FQGNSA. DNA of the CDR3: TGCTCAAGGGGGGTCGATGAGCAGTTCTTC. Translation gives CSRGVDEQFF.

As regards this clonotype: One end of the junction does not line up with germline, which may come from a read error. The CDR3 DNA reads as TGTGCCACCAGCCATGGGACACCCCAAGAGACCCAGTACTTC. It codes for CATSHGTPQETQYF. The chain joins TRBV7-9 to TRBJ2-5; D might be TRBD1 (6 bases). Germline CDR1 reads SEHNR; CDR2 reads FQNEAQ (reference sequence). The CDR3 contains 14 residues. The full variable domain, rest sourced from reference TRBV7-9 and TRBJ2-5, is DTGVSQNPRHKITKRGQNVTFRCDPISEHNRLYWYRQTLGQGPEFLTYFQNEAQLEKSRLLSDRFSAERPKGSFSTLEIQRTEQGDSAMYLCATSHGTPQETQYFGPGTRLLVL.

This clonotype was counted a few times. The rearrangement uses TRBV14 and TRBJ2-1, with a tentative D call TRBD1 (5 bases). The CDR3 runs 15 residues. Between the trimmed V and J ends, which lost 5 bases and 7 bases, there was a span of 18 bases. Germline CDR1 is SGHDN and CDR2 is FVKESK. The CDR3 nucleotides read TGTGCCAGCAGCACGCAGGGATTCCTAGGGAATGAGCAGTTCTTC. It encodes CASSTQGFLGNEQFF.

In its sample, this clonotype was seen many times. The rearrangement links TRBV5-1 to TRBJ2-3, with 9 bases fitting TRBD2. Looked up from germline, CDR1 is SGHRS and CDR2 is YFSETQ. V lost 3 bases and J lost 0; bases outside the gene matches: 5. The CDR3 has 16 amino acids. In DNA, the CDR3 is TGCGCCAGCAGCTGGGGAACTAGCGGGAGCACAGATACGCAGTATTTT. Encoded protein: CASSWGTSGSTDTQYF. The whole variable domain, filled in from reference TRBV5-1 and TRBJ2-3, reads KAGVTQTPRYLIKTRGQQVTLSCSPISGHRSVSWYQQTPGQGLQFLFEYFSETQRNKGNFPGRFSGRQFSNSRSEMNVSTLELGDSALYLCASSWGTSGSTDTQYFGPGTRLTVL.

This clonotype was counted a few times. V usage is TRBV12-3 or TRBV12-4 and J usage is TRBJ2-1; 11 bases map to TRBD2. The CDR3 contains 17 residues. V lost 4 bases and J lost 5; bases outside the gene matches: 10. The CDR3 DNA reads TGTGCCAGCAGTTCCGGGACTAGCGGACAAAGAAACAATGAGCAGTTCTTC. Translated, it gives CASSSGTSGQRNNEQFF.

This clonotype was detected only a few times. The chain links TRBV9 to TRBJ1-6; no clear D gene. This CDR3 has 14 amino acids. CDR1 is SGDLS, CDR2 YYNGEE, per germline. Trimming removed 3 bases from V and 0 bases from J, with 4 bases in between. The CDR3 sequence is CASSASSYNSPLHF. The CDR3 DNA sequence: TGTGCCAGCAGCGCCAGCTCCTATAATTCACCCCTCCACTTT.

V and J are TRBV7-9 and TRBJ2-1, with 7 bases fitting TRBD2. V dropped 5 bases and J dropped 1; count of bases not matched to a gene: 5. The CDR3 runs 15 residues. Per germline, CDR1 SEHNR and CDR2 FQNEAQ (reference sequence). The CDR3 DNA sequence: TGTGCCAGCAGCCGGCTAGCGGCATCCTACAATGAGCAGTTCTTC. Protein: CASSRLAASYNEQFF.

This clonotype has only a few counts. This CDR3 is CASRRGQETQYF. Here the CDR3 DNA reads TGTGCCAGCAGACGGGGCCAAGAGACCCAGTACTTC. The chain combines TRBV27 with TRBJ2-5; TRBD2 is a possible D gene (5 bases). The CDR3 is 12 residues long. V was pared by 6 bases and J by 1 base, with 6 bases between. Per the germline V gene, CDR1 is MNHEY and CDR2 is SMNVEV (reference sequence).

The chain carries TRBV19 and TRBJ2-1, with D possibly being TRBD2 (5 bases). CDR1 and CDR2 from the germline V gene are LNHDA and SQIVND (reference sequence). The CDR3 length is 15 residues. With 7 bases removed from V and 0 bases from J, the gap between germline ends came to 13 bases. The DNA for the CDR3 is TGTGCCAGTACCCTTTCCGGGGACTCCTACAATGAGCAGTTCTTC. It encodes CASTLSGDSYNEQFF.

This clonotype was found many times. The chain links TRBV20-1 to TRBJ2-7, with D unclear. The V gene lost 3 bases and the J gene lost 3 bases, with 12 bases spanning the gap. Per germline, CDR1 DFQATT and CDR2 SNEGSKA (reference sequence). The length of the CDR3 is 13 residues. CDR3 residues: CSASALVGYEQYF. Here the CDR3 DNA reads TGCAGTGCTAGTGCCCTAGTCGGCTACGAGCAGTACTTC.

V usage is TRBV6-5 and J usage is TRBJ2-6; TRBD1 is a possible D gene (5 bases). Trimming shortened V by 4 bases and J by 0 bases, and 13 bases separated the two germline ends. The CDR3 is made up of 17 amino acids. Germline values: CDR1 MNHEY, CDR2 SVGAGI. The CDR3 DNA reads TGTGCCAGCAGTTTTTCACAGGTCCCCTCTGGGGCCAACGTCCTGACTTTC. It codes for CASSFSQVPSGANVLTF.

This chain connects TRBV11-2 to TRBJ2-5, with D possibly TRBD2 on 6 matching bases. CDR1 is SGHAT, CDR2 FQNNGV, per germline. Between the trimmed V and J ends, which lost 3 bases and 3 bases, there was a span of 14 bases. The CDR3 runs to 15 residues. CDR3 in amino acids: CASSFAGFGEETQYF. CDR3 DNA: TGTGCCAGCAGCTTTGCGGGGTTCGGAGAAGAGACCCAGTACTTC.

This clonotype has more than one count but fewer than ten. V usage is TRBV14 and J usage is TRBJ2-7; 7 bases align to TRBD2. This CDR3 is built from 13 residues. With 6 bases clipped from V and 0 bases from J, the junction kept 2 bases outside the gene matches. From germline, CDR1 is SGHDN and CDR2 FVKESK. The CDR3 DNA sequence: TGTGCCAGCAGAGCGGGGTCCTCCTACGAGCAGTACTTC. Protein product: CASRAGSSYEQYF.